This TCR beta chain originates from a study of blood T cell repertoires in COVID-19. This CDR3 has 12 amino acids. Germline V gene data show CDR1 as MNHEY and CDR2 as SMNVEV (reference sequence). Trimming removed 6 bases at V and 8 bases at J, with 13 bases between. The method was immunoSEQ multiplex PCR; TCRdb's version includes in-frame clones alone and lacks a portion of them. The sample includes roughly 400,000 clones, roughly 88% of them seen just once. Sequenced: PBMCs or T cells enriched from blood (not recorded which). The sequence came from a woman aged 40-49 years with acute COVID-19. The V call is TRBV27, the J call TRBJ1-2; D not certain. The CDR3 sequence: CASRSTQRGYTF. CDR3 bases: TGTGCCAGCAGATCGACCCAGCGGGGCTACACCTTC.